The source of this T cell receptor beta chain is a study of shared clonotypes between healthy human individuals. Findings and limits, study-wide: A generally larger estimated richness was seen in naive subsets than in memory subsets.

CDR1 and CDR2 from the germline V gene are SGHTA and FQGNSA. The junction had 11 bases not matched to a gene; V was cut back by 3 bases and J by 6 bases. The CDR3 is made up of 17 amino acids. Sequenced by immunoSEQ multiplex PCR; TCRdb stores in-frame clones only, minus some. The sample consists of some 2,100,000 clones, nearly 97% of them appearing once. As regards this clone: Its antigen is not identified.

The chain combines TRBV7-2 with TRBJ1-6; 7 bases align to TRBD1. The TCR comes from a man in his late teens or twenties in good health. The material sequenced was naive CD4+ T cells sorted from blood. Noted subset: CD45RA+ positively selected. In DNA, the CDR3 is TGTGCCAGCAGCTTGGCAGGGGGTCCTCTTGGTAATTCACCCCTCCACTTT. It yields the protein CASSLAGGPLGNSPLHF.